This T cell receptor (beta chain) stems from a study of T cells after yellow fever vaccination. Study context: The authors prepared low-cell-number fractions using SMART-Seq v4 Ultra Low Input. Overall study results and limits: Clones that expanded after primary vaccination mostly reappeared after the booster (around 96% CD4, around 87% CD8). Peaking on day 5 versus 15, the secondary response was faster but weaker.

Conversion of TCR transcripts into cDNA relied on 5'RACE template switching, which added a universal primer site and UMIs. TCRdb fed the 5' RACE reads into MiXCR, producing one record per CDR3 protein. The sample carries 200,000 to 250,000 distinct CDR3 sequences, 6.9% recorded once. In the case of this clonotype: Its antigen is unidentified.

The V gene lost 4 bases and the J gene lost 2 bases, with 15 bases spanning the gap. Looked up from germline, CDR1 is SGHRS and CDR2 is YFSETQ. The CDR3 covers 15 residues. The chain combines TRBV5-1 with TRBJ1-1; D gene ambiguous. The sequence derives from a young man who received the YFV17D yellow fever vaccine. The material sequenced was CD4+ T cells sorted from PBMCs, taken 15 days after the yellow fever booster vaccination. CDR3 region: CASSNDDGSNTEAFF. The CDR3 DNA reads as TGCGCCAGCAGCAACGACGACGGGAGTAACACTGAAGCTTTCTTT.